The sequence of this T cell receptor beta chain was determined in a study of radiation and T cells in renal cell carcinoma. The wider study: Nephrectomy followed 15 Gy stereotactic body radiation by 4 weeks.

The protocol was immunoSEQ multiplex PCR, while the TCRdb copy is restricted to in-frame clones and leaves out a portion. The sample has 100,000 to 150,000 clones, around 80% seen once. Time point here: blood 2 weeks post-SBRT. Described treatment: 15 Gy SBRT to primary tumor, nephrectomy 4 weeks later. The patient's renal cell carcinoma had clear cell pathology. Regarding this clone: Antigen unknown.

The CDR3 is 12 residues long. CDR1 and CDR2 (germline): ENHRY, SYGVKD. V was pared by 8 bases and J by 0 bases, with 0 bases of the junction left unmatched. Whole-study findings and limits: Without pretreatment biopsies, baseline tumor clonotype presence was undetermined.

This clonotype was sampled from a middle-aged man with renal cell carcinoma. This chain joins TRBV10-3 and TRBJ2-5; TRBD2 aligns across 7 bases. The sequencing used blood, collected from a patient whose treatment included radiotherapy and nephrectomy. In DNA form, the CDR3 reads TGTGCCATCGGGGGGGACCAAGAGACCCAGTACTTC. It specifies CAIGGDQETQYF.